This T cell receptor (beta chain) was observed in a study of Ad26.COV2.S vaccination and SARS-CoV-2 variants. Study-wide points: Recipients of vaccine and of placebo showed similar breadth of their non-spike TCR repertoires. Placebo recipients had lower spike-specific TCR breadth than vaccine recipients.

CDR1 and CDR2 from the germline V gene are LGHDT and YNNKEL (reference sequence). There are 14 residues in the CDR3. V lost 4 bases and J lost 3, with 12 bases in between. A note on this clone: Its cognate antigen is unknown.

Clones were sequenced by immunoSEQ multiplex PCR, and TCRdb holds only the in-frame ones, with some missing. The sample lists about 350,000 clones; just over 90% were seen once. The clonotype originates from a human donor who had recovered from COVID-19. The sample consisted of peripheral blood, taken after recovery from COVID-19. The chain has TRBV3-1 (or the pseudogene TRBV3-2) and TRBJ1-1; no firm D call. In DNA form, the CDR3 reads TGTGCCAGCAGCCCCTCCGACGTAGACACTGAAGCTTTCTTT. This translates into CASSPSDVDTEAFF.